These 14 T cell receptor beta chains originate from one sample sequenced in a study of CD8+CD57+ T cells in acquired aplastic anemia. Genomic DNA, the template, was used for profiling of the TCR beta VDJ and CDR3. MiXCR, applied by TCRdb to the reads, yields one record per CDR3 protein. Among about 160,000 distinct CDR3 sequences listed, roughly 47% were seen once. The sequenced sample consisted of sorted CD4+, CD8+, or CD8+CD57+ T cells (not recorded which) from PBMCs. The receptor set was obtained from a human donor in good health.

This clonotype was detected many times. This sequence joins TRBV19 and TRBJ2-4, with TRBD2 matching 11 bases. The CDR3 has 16 amino acids. Germline V lookup: CDR1 LNHDA, CDR2 SQIVND (reference sequence). The V and J ends lost 5 bases and 6 bases, in that order; junction bases with no gene match: 9. The CDR3 reads CASSDSGGASRNIQYF. For the CDR3, the DNA is TGTGCCAGTAGTGATAGCGGGGGGGCCTCCCGAAACATTCAGTACTTC.

The chain uses TRBV7-3 and TRBJ1-2, with a weak D call TRBD1 (5 bases). Trimming left V 5 bases short and J 7 bases short, with 23 bases between. CDR1 and CDR2 (germline): SGHTA, FQGTGA. This CDR3 spans 16 amino acids. CDR3 coding DNA: TGTGCCAGCAGCCTCCACCGTCGGGGGGATGGAGTTGGCTACACCTTC. This translates into CASSLHRRGDGVGYTF. Looking up the rest from reference TRBV7-3 and TRBJ1-2 gives the full variable domain: GAGVSQTPSNKVTEKGKYVELRCDPISGHTALYWYRQSLGQGPEFLIYFQGTGAADDSGLPNDRFFAVRPEGSVSTLKIQRTERGDSAVYLCASSLHRRGDGVGYTFGSGTRLTVV.

This clonotype showed up many times. The V and J genes are TRBV9 and TRBJ1-1, with D unclear. There are 11 residues in the CDR3. Germline CDR1 is SGDLS and CDR2 is YYNGEE. Trimming stripped 7 bases from V and 0 bases from J, with 4 bases between. DNA for the CDR3: TGTGCCAGCGGGATGAACACTGAAGCTTTCTTT. Its translation: CASGMNTEAFF.

V gene TRBV7-9 combines with J gene TRBJ2-7; perhaps TRBD1 as D (5 bases). From germline, CDR1 is SEHNR and CDR2 FQNEAQ (reference sequence). The CDR3 spans 14 residues. V lost 3 bases and J 4 bases, leaving 13 bases between the germline ends. The CDR3 sequence is CASSFSGPVYEQYF. Here the CDR3 DNA reads TGTGCCAGCAGCTTTTCAGGGCCTGTTTACGAGCAGTACTTC.

The CDR3 region has the DNA TGTGCCAGCAGGGATTGGGTCAATGAGCAGTTCTTC. It translates to CASRDWVNEQFF. The V gene is TRBV6-1, the J gene TRBJ2-1; D not certain. This CDR3 contains 12 residues. CDR1 MNHNS and CDR2 SASEGT come from the germline V gene. Trimming left V 6 bases short and J 6 bases short, with 9 bases between.

This clonotype was recorded at least ten times. In DNA, the CDR3 is TGTGCCAGCAGTTTTTACCAGCCTAAAGGTAGCACTGAAGCTTTCTTT. This sequence encodes CASSFYQPKGSTEAFF. The rearrangement links TRBV12-3 or TRBV12-4 to TRBJ1-1; D gene ambiguous. The germline V and J ends were trimmed by 3 bases and 4 bases, with 18 bases remaining between them. This CDR3 spans 16 amino acids.

This clonotype has ten or more counts. The chain employs TRBV12-3 or TRBV12-4 and TRBJ1-6; D may be TRBD1 (5 bases). Deletions cut 6 bases from V and 6 bases from J, with 15 bases between. The CDR3 spans 15 residues. The CDR3 coding sequence is TGTGCCAGCAGCGGGACGGCTTCAGCTAATTCACCCCTCCACTTT. It yields the protein CASSGTASANSPLHF.

This clonotype has just a few counts. V and J are TRBV27 and TRBJ2-1; TRBD2 aligns across 9 bases. Germline CDR1 MNHEY, CDR2 SMNVEV (reference sequence). V lost 5 bases, J lost 12 bases, and 5 bases stayed unmatched. The CDR3 has 12 residues. The CDR3 DNA sequence: TGTGCCAGCAGTCTAAGCGGGAGGACGCAGTTCTTC. Translating it yields CASSLSGRTQFF.

About this clonotype: A far larger clone is off by one base, so a read error is likely. This sequence joins TRBV5-1 and TRBJ1-1; D unclear. Germline V gene sequence: CDR1 SGHRS, CDR2 YFSETQ. The CDR3 runs to 13 residues. The CDR3 sequence is CASSLSGNTEALF. In DNA, the CDR3 is TGCGCCAGCAGTCTCTCGGGGAACACTGAAGCTCTCTTT.

This clonotype showed up many times. The chain has TRBV5-1 and TRBJ2-3, with TRBD1 as a possible D gene (6 bases). The CDR3 runs 16 residues. From germline, CDR1 is SGHRS and CDR2 YFSETQ. Between the trimmed V and J ends, which lost 2 bases and 2 bases, there was a span of 15 bases. The CDR3 bases are TGCGCCAGCAGCTTCAACTCAGGACAGACCACAGATACGCAGTATTTT. Its translation is CASSFNSGQTTDTQYF.

The rearrangement uses TRBV10-3 and TRBJ2-1; TRBD2 might be the D (5 bases). V gave up 8 bases and J gave up 4 bases, with 12 bases separating them. Germline loops: CDR1 ENHRY, CDR2 SYGVKD. This CDR3 comprises 13 residues. CDR3 sequence reads: CAIGTREYNEQFF. For the CDR3, the DNA is TGTGCCATCGGAACTAGGGAGTACAATGAGCAGTTCTTC.

Of note for this clonotype: A clone one base away is much larger, so this may be a read error. V and J are TRBV6-4 and TRBJ1-1; TRBD1 matches at 7 bases. This CDR3 is 15 amino acids long. Germline values: CDR1 MRHNA, CDR2 SNTAGT. The CDR3 nucleotides are TGTGCTAGTGCCGTTGGACAGGCGCGGGACACTGAAGCTTTCTTT. Translating it yields CASAVGQARDTEAFF.

The chain recombines TRBV2 with TRBJ2-3; D is uncertain. The V gene lost 7 bases and the J gene lost 3 bases, with 5 bases spanning the gap. The CDR3 sequence is 11 residues long. Per the germline V gene, CDR1 is SNHLY and CDR2 is FYNNEI. CDR3 nucleotides: TGTGCCAGCATGGAGACAGATACGCAGTATTTT. As protein: CASMETDTQYF.

The chain has TRBV20-1 and TRBJ2-5; a possible D gene is TRBD2 (7 bases). The CDR3 has 12 amino acids. CDR1 and CDR2 from the germline V gene are DFQATT and SNEGSKA (reference sequence). The CDR3 region has the DNA TGCATTGGAGGGGGGGGGGTGGAGACCCAGTACTTC. Amino acid sequence: CIGGGGVETQYF.